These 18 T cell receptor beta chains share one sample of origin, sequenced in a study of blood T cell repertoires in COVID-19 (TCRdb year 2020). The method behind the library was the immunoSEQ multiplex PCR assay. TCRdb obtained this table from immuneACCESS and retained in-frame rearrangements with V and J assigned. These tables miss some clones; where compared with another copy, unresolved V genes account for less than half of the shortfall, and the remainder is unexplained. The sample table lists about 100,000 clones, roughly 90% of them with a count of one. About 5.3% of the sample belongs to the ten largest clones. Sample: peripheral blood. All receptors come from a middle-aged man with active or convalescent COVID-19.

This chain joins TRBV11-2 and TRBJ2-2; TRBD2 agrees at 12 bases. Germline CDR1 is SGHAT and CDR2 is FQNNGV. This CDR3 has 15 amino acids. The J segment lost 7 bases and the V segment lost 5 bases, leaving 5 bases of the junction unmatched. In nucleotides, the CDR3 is TGTGCCAGCAGCACGACTAGCGGGAGCGGCGGGGAGCTGTTTTTT. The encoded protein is CASSTTSGSGGELFF.

The CDR3 here is CASSLGGWRTEAFF. CDR3 in DNA: TGCGCCAGCAGCTTAGGGGGCTGGCGGACTGAAGCTTTCTTT. This rearrangement joins TRBV5-1 to TRBJ1-1; TRBD1 matches at 7 bases. The CDR3 extends over 14 amino acids. V shed 2 bases and J 5 bases; nucleotides not matched to a gene: 6. Germline V gives CDR1 SGHRS, CDR2 YFSETQ.

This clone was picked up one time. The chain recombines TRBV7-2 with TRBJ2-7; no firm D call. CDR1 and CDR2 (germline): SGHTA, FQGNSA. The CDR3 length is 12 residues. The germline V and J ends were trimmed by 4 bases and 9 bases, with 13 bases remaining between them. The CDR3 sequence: CASSSFSHWQYF. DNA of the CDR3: TGTGCCAGCAGCTCATTTAGTCACTGGCAGTACTTC.

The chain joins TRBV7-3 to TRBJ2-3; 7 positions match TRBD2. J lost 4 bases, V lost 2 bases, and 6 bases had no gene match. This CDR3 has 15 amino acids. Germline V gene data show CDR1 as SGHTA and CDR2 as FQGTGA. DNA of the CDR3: TGTGCCAGCAGCTTAGGTGCGGGAGCAGCAGATACGCAGTATTTT. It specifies CASSLGAGAADTQYF.

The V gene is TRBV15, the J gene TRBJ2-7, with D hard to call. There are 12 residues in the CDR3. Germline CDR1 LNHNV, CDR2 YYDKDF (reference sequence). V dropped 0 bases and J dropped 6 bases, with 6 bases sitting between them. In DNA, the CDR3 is TGTGCCACCAGCAGAGATTACGGCGAGCAGTACTTC. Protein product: CATSRDYGEQYF.

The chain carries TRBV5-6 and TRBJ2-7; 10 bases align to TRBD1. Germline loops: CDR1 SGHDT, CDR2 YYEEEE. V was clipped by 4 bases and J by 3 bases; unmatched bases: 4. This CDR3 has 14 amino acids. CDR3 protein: CASSRGQGIYEQYF. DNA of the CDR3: TGTGCCAGCAGCAGGGGACAGGGGATCTACGAGCAGTACTTC.

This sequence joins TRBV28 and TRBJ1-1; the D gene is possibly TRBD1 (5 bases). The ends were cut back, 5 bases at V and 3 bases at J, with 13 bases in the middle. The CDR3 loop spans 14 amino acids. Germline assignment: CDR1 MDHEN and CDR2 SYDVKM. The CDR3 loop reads CASSPGGGDTEAFF. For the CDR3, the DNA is TGTGCCAGCAGTCCCGGGGGAGGGGACACTGAAGCTTTCTTT.

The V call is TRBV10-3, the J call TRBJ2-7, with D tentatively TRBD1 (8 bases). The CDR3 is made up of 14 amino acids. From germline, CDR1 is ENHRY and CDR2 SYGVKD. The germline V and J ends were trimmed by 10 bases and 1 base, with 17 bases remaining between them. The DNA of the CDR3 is TGTGCCAGCAACGAACAGGGGGGGTCCTACGAGCAGTACTTC. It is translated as CASNEQGGSYEQYF.

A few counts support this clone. CDR3 amino acids: CATSDAGGPGGETQYF. For the CDR3, the DNA is TGTGCCACCAGTGACGCAGGGGGTCCCGGAGGAGAGACCCAGTACTTC. V gene TRBV24-1 combines with J gene TRBJ2-5; TRBD1 matches 7 bases. The CDR3 totals 16 residues. J was trimmed by 4 bases and V by 4 bases; bases with no gene match: 11. Germline V lookup: CDR1 KGHDR, CDR2 SFDVKD.

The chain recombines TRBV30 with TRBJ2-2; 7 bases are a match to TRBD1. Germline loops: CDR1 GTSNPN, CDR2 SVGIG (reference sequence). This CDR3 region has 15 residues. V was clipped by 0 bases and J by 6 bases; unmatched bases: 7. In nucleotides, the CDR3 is TGTGCCTGGAGTGTAGGTGTAGGGGGCCCCGGGGAGCTGTTTTTT. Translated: CAWSVGVGGPGELFF.

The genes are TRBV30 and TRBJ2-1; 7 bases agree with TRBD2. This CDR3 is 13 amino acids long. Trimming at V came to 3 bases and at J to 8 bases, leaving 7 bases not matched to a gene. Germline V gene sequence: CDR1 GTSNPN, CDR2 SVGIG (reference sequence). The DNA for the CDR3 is TGTGCCTGGAGAACCCGGGGGGTTTATGAGCAGTTCTTC. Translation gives CAWRTRGVYEQFF.

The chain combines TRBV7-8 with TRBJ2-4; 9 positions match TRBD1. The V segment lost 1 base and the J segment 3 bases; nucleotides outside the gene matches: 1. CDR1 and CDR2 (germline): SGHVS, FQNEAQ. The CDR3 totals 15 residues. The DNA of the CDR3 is TGTGCCAGCAGCTTAGACAGGGGGCACAAAAACATTCAGTACTTC. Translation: CASSLDRGHKNIQYF.

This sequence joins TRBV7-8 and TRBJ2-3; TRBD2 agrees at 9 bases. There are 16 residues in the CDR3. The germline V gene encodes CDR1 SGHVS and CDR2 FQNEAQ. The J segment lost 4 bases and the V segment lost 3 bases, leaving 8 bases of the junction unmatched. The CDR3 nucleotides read TGTGCCAGCAGCTTTTCGACGCTAGCGGGACCAGATACGCAGTATTTT. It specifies CASSFSTLAGPDTQYF.

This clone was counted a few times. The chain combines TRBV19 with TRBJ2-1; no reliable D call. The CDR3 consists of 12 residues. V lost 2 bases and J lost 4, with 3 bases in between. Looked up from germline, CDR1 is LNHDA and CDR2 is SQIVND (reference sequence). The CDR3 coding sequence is TGTGCCAGTAGTATATCTTACAATGAGCAGTTCTTC. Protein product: CASSISYNEQFF.

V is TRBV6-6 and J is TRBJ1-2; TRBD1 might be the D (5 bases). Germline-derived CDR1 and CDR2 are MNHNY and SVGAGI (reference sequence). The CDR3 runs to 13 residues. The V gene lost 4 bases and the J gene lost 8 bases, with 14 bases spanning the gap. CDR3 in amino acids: CASSLHDRGGYTF. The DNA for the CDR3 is TGTGCCAGCAGTTTACACGACAGAGGAGGCTACACCTTC.

CDR3 in amino acids: CSASRSGDTQYF. The DNA of the CDR3 is TGCAGTGCTAGTAGGAGTGGGGATACGCAGTATTTT. V and J are TRBV20-1 and TRBJ2-3; D is undetermined. Germline V gene sequence: CDR1 DFQATT, CDR2 SNEGSKA (reference sequence). The length of the CDR3 is 12 residues. V lost 3 bases and J 6 bases, leaving 10 bases between the germline ends.

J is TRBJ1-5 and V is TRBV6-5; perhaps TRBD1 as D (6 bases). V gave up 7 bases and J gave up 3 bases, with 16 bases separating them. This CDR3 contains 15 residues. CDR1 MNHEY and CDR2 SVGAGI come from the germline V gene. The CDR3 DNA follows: TGTGCCAGCAACCCACGGCGGACAGCCAATCAGCCCCAGCATTTT. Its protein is CASNPRRTANQPQHF.

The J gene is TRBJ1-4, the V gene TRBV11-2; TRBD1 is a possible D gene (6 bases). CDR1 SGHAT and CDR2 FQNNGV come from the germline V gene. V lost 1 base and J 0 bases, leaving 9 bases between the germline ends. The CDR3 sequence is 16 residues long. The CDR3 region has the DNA TGTGCCAGCAGCTTAGGCAGACAGGCAACTAATGAAAAACTGTTTTTT. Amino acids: CASSLGRQATNEKLFF.